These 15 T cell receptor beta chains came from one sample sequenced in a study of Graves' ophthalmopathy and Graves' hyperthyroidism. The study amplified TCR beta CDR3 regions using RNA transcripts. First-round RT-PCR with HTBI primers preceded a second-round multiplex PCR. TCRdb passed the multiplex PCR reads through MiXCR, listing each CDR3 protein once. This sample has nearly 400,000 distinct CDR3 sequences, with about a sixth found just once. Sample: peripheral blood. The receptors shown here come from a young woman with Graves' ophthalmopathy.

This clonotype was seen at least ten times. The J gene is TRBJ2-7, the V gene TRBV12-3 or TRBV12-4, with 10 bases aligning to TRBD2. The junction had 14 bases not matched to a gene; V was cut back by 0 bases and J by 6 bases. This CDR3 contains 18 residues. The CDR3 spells CASSLARELASGSFEQYF. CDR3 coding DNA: TGTGCCAGCAGTTTAGCGCGGGAGTTGGCTAGCGGGAGCTTCGAGCAGTACTTC.

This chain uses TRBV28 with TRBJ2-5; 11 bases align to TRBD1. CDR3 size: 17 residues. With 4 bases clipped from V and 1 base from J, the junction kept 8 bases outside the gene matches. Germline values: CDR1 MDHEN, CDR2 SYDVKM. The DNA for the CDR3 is TGTGCCAGCAGTTCACGCTCCGGGACAGGGGGCCAAGAGACCCAGTACTTC. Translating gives CASSSRSGTGGQETQYF.

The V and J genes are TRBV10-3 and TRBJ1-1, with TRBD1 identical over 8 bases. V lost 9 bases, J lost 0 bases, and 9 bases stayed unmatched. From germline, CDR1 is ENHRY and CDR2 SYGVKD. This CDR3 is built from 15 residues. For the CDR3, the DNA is TGTGCCATTTCGACGGGACAGGCTATGAACACTGAAGCTTTCTTT. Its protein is CAISTGQAMNTEAFF.

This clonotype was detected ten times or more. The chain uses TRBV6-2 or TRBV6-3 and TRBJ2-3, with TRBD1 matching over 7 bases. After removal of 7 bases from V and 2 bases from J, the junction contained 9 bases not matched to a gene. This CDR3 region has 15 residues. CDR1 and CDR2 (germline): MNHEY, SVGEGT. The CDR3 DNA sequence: TGTGCCAGCAAGATGGGAACAGGGGACACAGATACGCAGTATTTT. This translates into CASKMGTGDTDTQYF.

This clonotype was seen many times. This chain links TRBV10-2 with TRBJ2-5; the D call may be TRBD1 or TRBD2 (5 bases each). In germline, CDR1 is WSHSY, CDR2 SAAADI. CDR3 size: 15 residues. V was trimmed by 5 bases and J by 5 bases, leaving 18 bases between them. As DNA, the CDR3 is TGCGCCAGCAGTATCCGGGACGCGAAAAGGGAGACCCAGTACTTC. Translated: CASSIRDAKRETQYF.

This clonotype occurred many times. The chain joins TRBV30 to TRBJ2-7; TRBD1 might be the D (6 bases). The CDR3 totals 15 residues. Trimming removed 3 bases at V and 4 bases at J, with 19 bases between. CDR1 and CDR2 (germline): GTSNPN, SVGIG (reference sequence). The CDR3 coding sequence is TGTGCCTGGAGCCGCGGACAGTGGAAAGGTTACGAGCAGTACTTC. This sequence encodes CAWSRGQWKGYEQYF.

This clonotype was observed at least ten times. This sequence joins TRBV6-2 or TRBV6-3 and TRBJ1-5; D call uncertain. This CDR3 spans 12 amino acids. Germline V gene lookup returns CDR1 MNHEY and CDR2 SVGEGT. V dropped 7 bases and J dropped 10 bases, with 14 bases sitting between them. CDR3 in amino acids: CASTHFGGPQHF. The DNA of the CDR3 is TGTGCCAGCACCCACTTCGGAGGACCCCAGCATTTT.

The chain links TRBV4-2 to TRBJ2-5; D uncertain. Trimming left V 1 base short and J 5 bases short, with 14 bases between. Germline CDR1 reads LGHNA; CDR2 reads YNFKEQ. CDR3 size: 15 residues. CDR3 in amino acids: CASSQGPQSEETQYF. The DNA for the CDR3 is TGTGCCAGCAGCCAAGGCCCCCAGTCGGAGGAGACCCAGTACTTC.

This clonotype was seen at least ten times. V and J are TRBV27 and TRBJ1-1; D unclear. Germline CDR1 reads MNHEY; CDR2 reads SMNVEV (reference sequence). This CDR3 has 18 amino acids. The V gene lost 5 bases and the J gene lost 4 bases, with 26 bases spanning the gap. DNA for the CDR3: TGTGCCAGCAGTGAAATAGCGAGCGGGGTTTACACAAGCACTGAAGCTTTCTTT. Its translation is CASSEIASGVYTSTEAFF.

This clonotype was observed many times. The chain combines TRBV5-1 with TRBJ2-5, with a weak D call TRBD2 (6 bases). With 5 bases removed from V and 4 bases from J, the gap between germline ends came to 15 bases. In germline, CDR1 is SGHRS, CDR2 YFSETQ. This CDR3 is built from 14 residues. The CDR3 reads CASRVREYRETQYF. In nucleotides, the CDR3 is TGCGCCAGCAGGGTCCGGGAGTATCGAGAGACCCAGTACTTC.

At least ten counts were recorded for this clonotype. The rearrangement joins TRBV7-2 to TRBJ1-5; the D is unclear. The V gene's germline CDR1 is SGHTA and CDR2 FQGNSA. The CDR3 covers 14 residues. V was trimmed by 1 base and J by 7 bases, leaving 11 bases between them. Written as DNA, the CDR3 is TGTGCCAGCAGCTTAGTCCCAGGTCGGCAGCCCCAGCATTTT. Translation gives CASSLVPGRQPQHF.

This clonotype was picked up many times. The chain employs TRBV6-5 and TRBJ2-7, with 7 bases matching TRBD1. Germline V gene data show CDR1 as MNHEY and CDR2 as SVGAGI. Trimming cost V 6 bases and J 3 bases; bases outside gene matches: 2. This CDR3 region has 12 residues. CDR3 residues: CASRTGVYEQYF. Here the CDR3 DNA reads TGTGCCAGCAGAACAGGGGTCTACGAGCAGTACTTC.

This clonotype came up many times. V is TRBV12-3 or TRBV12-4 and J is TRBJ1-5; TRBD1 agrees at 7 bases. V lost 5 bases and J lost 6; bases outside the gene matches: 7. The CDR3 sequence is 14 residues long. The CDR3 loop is CASSPGTVGQPQHF. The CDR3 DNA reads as TGTGCCAGCAGTCCTGGGACAGTGGGTCAGCCCCAGCATTTT.

In nucleotides, the CDR3 is TGTGCCAGTTTGCCTTTGAGCAATCAGCCCCAGCATTTT. Its translation: CASLPLSNQPQHF. V and J are TRBV28 and TRBJ1-5; D is uncertain. V was pared by 9 bases and J by 1 base, with 10 bases between. CDR3 length: 13 amino acids. The germline V gene has CDR1 MDHEN and CDR2 SYDVKM.

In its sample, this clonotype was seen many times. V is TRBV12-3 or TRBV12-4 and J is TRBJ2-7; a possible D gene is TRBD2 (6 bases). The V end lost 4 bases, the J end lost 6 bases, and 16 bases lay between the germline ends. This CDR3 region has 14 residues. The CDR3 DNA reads TGTGCCAGCAGTTCGTGGGACTTCACGGGCGAGCAGTACTTC. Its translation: CASSSWDFTGEQYF.